The 22 T cell receptor beta chains given below trace back to one sample, sequenced in a study of cytomegalovirus exposure and HLA in healthy donors. A multiplex PCR was run with 60 Vbeta primers and 13 Jbeta primers. Sequencing was performed with immunoSEQ multiplex PCR; in TCRdb, only in-frame clones are kept and a portion is missing. This table has approximately 150,000 clones, 80% appearing once. Sequencing used PBMCs. The origin of the receptors is a woman aged 40 to 50 in good health and CMV-seronegative.

This clone was detected only a few times. This rearrangement joins TRBV4-1 to TRBJ1-1, with D tentatively TRBD1 (5 bases). Germline V gene lookup returns CDR1 MGHRA and CDR2 YSYEKL. The CDR3 is made up of 14 amino acids. The V end was cut by 6 bases, the J end by 1 base, with 12 bases between. This chain's CDR3 is CASSRDLGNTEAFF. CDR3 nucleotides: TGCGCCAGCAGTCGGGACTTGGGGAACACTGAAGCTTTCTTT.

This chain uses TRBV11-1 with TRBJ1-2; 7 bases are shared with TRBD1. CDR1 and CDR2 (germline): SGHAT, FQDESV (reference sequence). Losses at the gene ends were 3 bases for V and 9 bases for J; bases not matched to a gene: 4. The CDR3 totals 12 residues. In nucleotides, the CDR3 is TGTGCCAGCAGCTTTGACAGGGATAGCTACACCTTC. Translation gives CASSFDRDSYTF.

The chain recombines TRBV28 with TRBJ2-3, with D hard to call. This CDR3 contains 18 residues. Germline V gives CDR1 MDHEN, CDR2 SYDVKM. V lost 2 bases to trimming and J lost 0 bases, with 18 bases between them. The CDR3 sequence: CASSLPSWAVSSTDTQYF. CDR3 sequence (DNA): TGTGCCAGCAGTTTACCCTCCTGGGCAGTCTCGAGCACAGATACGCAGTATTTT.

The J gene is TRBJ2-5, the V gene TRBV6-5; TRBD2 might be the D (6 bases). With 6 bases removed from V and 1 base from J, the gap between germline ends came to 12 bases. The V gene's germline CDR1 is MNHEY and CDR2 SVGAGI. This CDR3 comprises 14 residues. The CDR3: CASSRRDFQETQYF. CDR3 sequence (DNA): TGTGCCAGCAGCCGCCGGGACTTCCAAGAGACCCAGTACTTC.

This clone was observed a few times. The CDR3 reads CASSAYRFGLTGELFF. CDR3 sequence (DNA): TGTGCCAGCAGCGCTTACAGGTTTGGGCTCACCGGGGAGCTGTTTTTT. This rearrangement joins TRBV5-6 to TRBJ2-2; possible D gene TRBD1, 5 bases. This CDR3 comprises 16 residues. Germline V gene data show CDR1 as SGHDT and CDR2 as YYEEEE. Between the trimmed V and J ends, which lost 4 bases and 4 bases, there was a span of 17 bases.

This chain uses TRBV28 with TRBJ2-7, with TRBD2 matching 8 bases. The CDR3 runs 14 residues. The V gene end was trimmed by 6 bases and the J gene end by 0 bases; junction bases not matched to a gene: 4. Germline V gene lookup returns CDR1 MDHEN and CDR2 SYDVKM. The DNA of the CDR3 is TGTGCCAGCAGAGAAAGCGGGAGCTCCTACGAGCAGTACTTC. This encodes CASRESGSSYEQYF.

The V call is TRBV11-2, the J call TRBJ2-1; D remains unclear. V lost 5 bases and J 4 bases, leaving 6 bases between the germline ends. Germline CDR1 and CDR2: SGHAT and FQNNGV. This CDR3 spans 12 amino acids. The CDR3 DNA follows: TGTGCCAGCAGCCTTTTATACAATGAGCAGTTCTTC. Translation: CASSLLYNEQFF.

The CDR3 nucleotides read TGTGCCACCAGCAGAGAAGTAGCCTTGAACACTGAAGCTTTCTTT. It encodes CATSREVALNTEAFF. The chain employs TRBV15 and TRBJ1-1; D remains unclear. V was trimmed by 0 bases and J by 0 bases, leaving 8 bases between them. The CDR3 consists of 15 residues. Germline-derived CDR1 and CDR2 are LNHNV and YYDKDF (reference sequence).

This clone was counted between two and nine times. The rearrangement links TRBV5-4 to TRBJ2-1, with 9 bases that match TRBD2. With V trimmed by 3 bases and J by 1 base, 5 bases remained unmatched. The CDR3 is made up of 16 amino acids. From germline, CDR1 is SGHNT and CDR2 YYREEE (reference sequence). The CDR3 here is CASSSGTSRSYNEQFF. CDR3 bases: TGTGCCAGCAGCTCCGGGACTAGCCGGTCCTACAATGAGCAGTTCTTC. Using reference TRBV5-4 and TRBJ2-1 for the parts outside the CDR3, the full variable domain is ETGVTQSPTHLIKTRGQQVTLRCSSQSGHNTVSWYQQALGQGPQFIFQYYREEENGRGNFPPRFSGLQFPNYSSELNVNALELDDSALYLCASSSGTSRSYNEQFFGPGTRLTVL.

This chain uses TRBV6-1 with TRBJ2-1, with 8 bases that match TRBD2. The CDR3 is made up of 15 amino acids. Germline loops: CDR1 MNHNS, CDR2 SASEGT. The V gene end was trimmed by 3 bases and the J gene end by 6 bases; junction bases not matched to a gene: 7. The CDR3 sequence is CASSESLAGINEQFF. For the CDR3, the DNA is TGTGCCAGCAGTGAGTCGCTAGCGGGTATCAATGAGCAGTTCTTC.

The table lists this clone with a few counts. This rearrangement joins TRBV5-1 to TRBJ2-7; 8 nucleotides line up with TRBD1. The germline V gene encodes CDR1 SGHRS and CDR2 YFSETQ. Unmatched junction bases numbered 4, after V lost 3 bases and J lost 2 bases. CDR3 size: 14 residues. As DNA, the CDR3 is TGCGCCAGCAGCTGGACAGGGTGGCCCTACGAGCAGTACTTC. Protein sequence: CASSWTGWPYEQYF.

For this clone: This CDR3 is also generated by other DNA sequences in the sample. The rearrangement joins TRBV7-9 to TRBJ2-3, with D unclear. Germline V gene sequence: CDR1 SEHNR, CDR2 FQNEAQ (reference sequence). The CDR3 has 12 amino acids. Deletions cut 5 bases from V and 0 bases from J, with 3 bases between. In nucleotides, the CDR3 is TGTGCCAGCAGCCCAAGCACAGATACGCAGTATTTT. It codes for CASSPSTDTQYF.

The chain couples TRBV5-4 to TRBJ2-5; 8 bases fit TRBD1. This CDR3 region has 14 residues. Germline values: CDR1 SGHNT, CDR2 YYREEE (reference sequence). V dropped 4 bases and J dropped 3; count of bases not matched to a gene: 5. For the CDR3, the DNA is TGTGCCAGCAGCCTATGGACAGGGAAAGAGACCCAGTACTTC. Translation: CASSLWTGKETQYF. The variable domain in full, completed from reference TRBV5-4 and TRBJ2-5, reads ETGVTQSPTHLIKTRGQQVTLRCSSQSGHNTVSWYQQALGQGPQFIFQYYREEENGRGNFPPRFSGLQFPNYSSELNVNALELDDSALYLCASSLWTGKETQYFGPGTRLLVL.

Remarks on this clone: Within the sample, other DNA sequences also encode this same CDR3. The chain employs TRBV4-1 and TRBJ2-1; 10 nucleotides agree with TRBD1. From germline, CDR1 is MGHRA and CDR2 YSYEKL. After removal of 3 bases from V and 0 bases from J, the junction contained 14 bases not matched to a gene. The CDR3 is 20 amino acids. The CDR3: CASSQDKGTGALSSYNEQFF. DNA of the CDR3: TGCGCCAGCAGCCAGGATAAGGGGACAGGGGCCTTAAGCTCCTACAATGAGCAGTTCTTC.

The rearrangement links TRBV6-5 to TRBJ2-3; TRBD2 is a possible D gene (6 bases). CDR1 MNHEY and CDR2 SVGAGI come from the germline V gene. Trimming left V 11 bases short and J 3 bases short, with 18 bases between. CDR3 length: 14 residues. The CDR3: CASGPAGWTDTQYF. For the CDR3, the DNA is TGTGCCTCCGGACCAGCGGGTTGGACAGATACGCAGTATTTT.

This chain connects TRBV10-3 to TRBJ1-2, with 8 bases lining up with TRBD1. The CDR3 runs 13 residues. Germline-derived CDR1 and CDR2 are ENHRY and SYGVKD. J lost 7 bases, V lost 2 bases, and 3 bases had no gene match. The CDR3 loop is CAISEDRGSGYTF. CDR3 nucleotides: TGTGCCATCAGTGAGGACAGGGGAAGTGGCTACACCTTC.

The chain uses TRBV5-1 and TRBJ1-5; D gene ambiguous. The CDR3 loop spans 17 amino acids. V shed 0 bases and J shed 0 bases, with 13 bases lying between them. Germline lookup yields CDR1 SGHRS and CDR2 YFSETQ. CDR3 region: CASSLVQHPYSNQPQHF. In DNA, the CDR3 is TGCGCCAGCAGCTTGGTACAGCACCCCTATAGCAATCAGCCCCAGCATTTT.

J is TRBJ2-2 and V is TRBV5-6; perhaps TRBD1 as D (6 bases). V lost 0 bases, J lost 5 bases, and 14 bases lay in between. The CDR3 runs 16 residues. Germline assignment: CDR1 SGHDT and CDR2 YYEEEE. The CDR3 sequence is CASSLEGERRTGELFF. The CDR3 region has the DNA TGTGCCAGCAGCTTGGAGGGGGAGAGGAGAACCGGGGAGCTGTTTTTT. The full variable domain, in which reference TRBV5-6 and TRBJ2-2 provide the parts outside the CDR3, is DAGVTQSPTHLIKTRGQQVTLRCSPKSGHDTVSWYQQALGQGPQFIFQYYEEEERQRGNFPDRFSGHQFPNYSSELNVNALLLGDSALYLCASSLEGERRTGELFFGEGSRLTVL.

The chain combines TRBV19 with TRBJ2-3; D is undetermined. Germline V CDR1 and CDR2: LNHDA, SQIVND (reference sequence). V dropped 5 bases and J dropped 4 bases, with 13 bases sitting between them. The CDR3 is 14 residues long. This CDR3 reads CASSPTYLADTQYF. The CDR3, as DNA: TGTGCCAGTAGTCCCACCTACTTGGCAGATACGCAGTATTTT.

This chain connects TRBV2 to TRBJ2-5, with D tentatively TRBD2 (6 bases). TRBJ2-7 matches the DNA end more closely, so the J call is doubtful. The CDR3 is made up of 13 amino acids. Germline V gene data show CDR1 as SNHLY and CDR2 as FYNNEI. The CDR3 region is CASSDGSGYEQYF. In DNA, the CDR3 is TGTGCCAGCAGTGATGGCAGCGGGTACGAGCAGTACTTC.

This rearrangement joins TRBV6-5 to TRBJ2-7, with 9 bases fitting TRBD1. The junction had 9 bases not matched to a gene; V was cut back by 5 bases and J by 4 bases. The CDR3 runs 15 residues. CDR1 is MNHEY and CDR2 is SVGAGI in the germline V gene. CDR3 residues: CASSQDRGSLYEQYF. CDR3 sequence (DNA): TGTGCCAGCAGTCAAGACAGGGGGTCTTTGTACGAGCAGTACTTC.

CDR3 nucleotide sequence: TGTGCCAGCAGCTGTGAACTAGGGGGCTCCTACGAGCAGTACTTC. Its translation: CASSCELGGSYEQYF. The rearrangement links TRBV7-3 to TRBJ2-7; D perhaps matches TRBD1 (6 bases). This CDR3 spans 15 amino acids. Trimming pared 4 bases from V and 0 bases from J, leaving 13 bases between. CDR1 is SGHTA, CDR2 FQGTGA, per germline.